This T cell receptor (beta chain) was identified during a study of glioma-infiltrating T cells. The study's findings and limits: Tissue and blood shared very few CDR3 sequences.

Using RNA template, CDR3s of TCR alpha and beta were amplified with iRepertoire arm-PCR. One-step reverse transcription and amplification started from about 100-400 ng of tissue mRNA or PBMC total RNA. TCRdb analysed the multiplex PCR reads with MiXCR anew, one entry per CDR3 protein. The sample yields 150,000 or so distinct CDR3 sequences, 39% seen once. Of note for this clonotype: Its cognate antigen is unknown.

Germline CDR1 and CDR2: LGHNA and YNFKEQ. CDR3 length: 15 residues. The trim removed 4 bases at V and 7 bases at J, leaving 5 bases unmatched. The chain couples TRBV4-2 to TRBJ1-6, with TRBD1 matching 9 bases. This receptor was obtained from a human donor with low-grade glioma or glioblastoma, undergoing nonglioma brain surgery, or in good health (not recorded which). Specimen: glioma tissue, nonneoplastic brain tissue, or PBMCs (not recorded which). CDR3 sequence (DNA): TGTGCCAGCAGCCCGGGACAGGGTGTCAATTCACCCCTCCACTTT. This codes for CASSPGQGVNSPLHF.